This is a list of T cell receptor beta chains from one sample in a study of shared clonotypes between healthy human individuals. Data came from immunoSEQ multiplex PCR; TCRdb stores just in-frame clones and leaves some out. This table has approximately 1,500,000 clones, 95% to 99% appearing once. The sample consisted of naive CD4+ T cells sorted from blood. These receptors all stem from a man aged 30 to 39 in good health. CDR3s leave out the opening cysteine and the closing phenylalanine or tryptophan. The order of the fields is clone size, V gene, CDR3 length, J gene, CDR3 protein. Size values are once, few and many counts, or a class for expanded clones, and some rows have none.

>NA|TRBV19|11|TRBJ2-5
ASSIGQQETQY
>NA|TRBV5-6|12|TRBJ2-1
ASATDRGLDEQF
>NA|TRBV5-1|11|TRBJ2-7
ASSRDNSYEQY
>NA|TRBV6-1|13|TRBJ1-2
ASSENGRTGHGYT
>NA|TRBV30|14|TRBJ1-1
AWSVDGIIRNTEAF
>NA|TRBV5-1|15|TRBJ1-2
ASSRTGGRGENYGYT
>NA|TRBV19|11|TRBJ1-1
ASSRAGGTEAF
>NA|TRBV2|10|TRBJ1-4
ASTAHNEKLF
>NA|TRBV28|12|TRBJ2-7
ASSFRGSENEQY
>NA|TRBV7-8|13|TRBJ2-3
ASSLASGSTDTQY
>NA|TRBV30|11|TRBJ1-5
AWSLRGNQPQH
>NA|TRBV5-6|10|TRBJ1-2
ASSLINYGYT
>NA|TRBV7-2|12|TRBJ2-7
ASSLRVLSYEQY
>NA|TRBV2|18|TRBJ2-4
ASRREHLAGEDIAKNIQY
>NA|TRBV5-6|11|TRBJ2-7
ASSLVRAYEQY
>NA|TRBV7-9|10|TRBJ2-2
ASSFNTGELF
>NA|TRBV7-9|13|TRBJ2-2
ASSLGQGKAGELF
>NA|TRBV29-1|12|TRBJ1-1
SVRRGQRVTEAF
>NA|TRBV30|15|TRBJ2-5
AWSVLSPTLPQETQY
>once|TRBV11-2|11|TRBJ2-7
ASSPNWNYEQY